Shown below are 31 T cell receptor beta chains from a single sample sequenced in a study of OX40 agonist ivuxolimab in advanced cancers. Data came from immunoSEQ multiplex PCR; TCRdb stores just in-frame clones and leaves some out. The profile shows about 48,000 clones, roughly 83% of them singletons. Sequenced material: CD4+ or CD8+ T cells sorted from blood, taken in a trial of the OX40 agonist ivuxolimab. Receptor source: an adult with an advanced solid tumor such as melanoma, head and neck, liver or kidney cancer.

A few counts support this clone. The chain combines TRBV7-2 with TRBJ1-6; TRBD1 aligns across 7 bases. This CDR3 spans 14 amino acids. Per the germline V gene, CDR1 is SGHTA and CDR2 is FQGNSA. The junction had 3 bases not matched to a gene; V was cut back by 1 base and J by 9 bases. The CDR3 spells CASSLVGGGSPLHF. The CDR3 DNA sequence: TGTGCCAGCAGCTTAGTAGGGGGCGGTTCACCCCTCCACTTT.

The chain uses TRBV7-9 and TRBJ2-7, with D possibly matching TRBD2 (5 bases). V was shortened by 2 bases and J by 5 bases, with 10 bases between the two germline ends. Germline CDR1 SEHNR, CDR2 FQNEAQ (reference sequence). The CDR3 contains 13 residues. The CDR3 protein is CASSLPGIDEQYF. CDR3 coding DNA: TGTGCCAGCAGCTTACCGGGAATTGACGAGCAGTACTTC.

This clone appeared once. For the CDR3, the DNA is TGCGCCAGCAGCTTGGCTAGCGGGTTACAAGAGACCCAGTACTTC. Its translation: CASSLASGLQETQYF. The chain recombines TRBV5-1 with TRBJ2-5, with 8 bases fitting TRBD2. The CDR3 is made up of 15 amino acids. In germline, CDR1 is SGHRS, CDR2 YFSETQ. V gave up 0 bases and J gave up 2 bases; unmatched junction bases: 3.

This clone was counted a few times. The chain couples TRBV5-1 to TRBJ1-1, with D unresolved. The germline V gene encodes CDR1 SGHRS and CDR2 YFSETQ. This CDR3 is 14 amino acids long. V lost 0 bases and J 1 base, leaving 7 bases between the germline ends. The CDR3 DNA sequence: TGCGCCAGCAGCTTGGACGGATGGAACACTGAAGCTTTCTTT. The encoded protein is CASSLDGWNTEAFF.

The chain carries TRBV4-2 and TRBJ2-3; no reliable D call. Germline loops: CDR1 LGHNA, CDR2 YNFKEQ. There are 16 residues in the CDR3. V was cut by 0 bases and J by 3 bases, with 13 bases left in between. Here the CDR3 reads CASSQEAPPRTDTQYF. The DNA of the CDR3 is TGTGCCAGCAGCCAAGAGGCCCCGCCACGGACAGATACGCAGTATTTT.

The V call is TRBV2, the J call TRBJ2-5, with TRBD1 as a possible D gene (6 bases). Deletions cut 8 bases from V and 5 bases from J, with 15 bases between. The CDR3 has 13 amino acids. Germline V gene sequence: CDR1 SNHLY, CDR2 FYNNEI. CDR3 in amino acids: CASWGQAYETQYF. CDR3 in DNA: TGTGCCAGCTGGGGGCAGGCCTATGAGACCCAGTACTTC.

This chain links TRBV19 with TRBJ2-5; D gene uncertain. The CDR3 consists of 13 residues. Germline loops: CDR1 LNHDA, CDR2 SQIVND (reference sequence). Trimming took off 8 bases at V and 0 bases at J, with 10 bases between the two ends. As DNA, the CDR3 is TGTGCCAGTCGATTAGGGAACCAAGAGACCCAGTACTTC. Translation gives CASRLGNQETQYF.

In the case of this clone: The junction differs from germline at one of its ends, possibly a read error. The chain is built from TRBV29-1 and TRBJ2-5; a possible D gene is TRBD2 (5 bases). In germline, CDR1 is SQVTM, CDR2 ANQGSEA. The CDR3 sequence is 13 residues long. In DNA, the CDR3 is TGCAGCGTCGCCAAGGGTTGGGGAGAGGCCCAGTACTTC. Encoded protein: CSVAKGWGEAQYF.

V gene TRBV7-3 combines with J gene TRBJ2-3; 7 bases fit TRBD1. CDR3 length: 15 residues. The V gene end was trimmed by 5 bases and the J gene end by 3 bases; junction bases not matched to a gene: 8. Germline V gene lookup returns CDR1 SGHTA and CDR2 FQGTGA. The chain's CDR3 is CASSPTGQTTDTQYF. In nucleotides, the CDR3 is TGTGCCAGCAGCCCCACGGGACAGACTACAGATACGCAGTATTTT.

Only one count was recorded for this clone. This rearrangement joins TRBV7-2 to TRBJ1-2; 8 nucleotides line up with TRBD1. V lost 2 bases to trimming and J lost 2 bases; unmatched junction nucleotides: 4. The length of the CDR3 is 15 residues. CDR1 and CDR2 from the germline V gene are SGHTA and FQGNSA. Here the CDR3 reads CASSLIDRGNYGYTF. The CDR3, as DNA: TGTGCCAGCAGCTTAATCGACAGGGGCAACTATGGCTACACCTTC.

This chain uses TRBV5-1 with TRBJ2-5; D gene uncertain. The CDR3 extends over 13 amino acids. CDR1 is SGHRS and CDR2 is YFSETQ in the germline V gene. The V end was cut by 2 bases, the J end by 1 base, with 6 bases between. This CDR3 reads CASSFWGQETQYF. In nucleotides, the CDR3 is TGCGCCAGCAGCTTCTGGGGCCAAGAGACCCAGTACTTC.

The CDR3 loop reads CASTRTPGDGYTF. CDR3 coding DNA: TGTGCCAGCACCAGGACACCCGGGGATGGCTACACCTTC. The rearrangement links TRBV6-5 to TRBJ1-2; D is possibly TRBD1 (5 bases). CDR3 size: 13 residues. Looked up from germline, CDR1 is MNHEY and CDR2 is SVGAGI. V lost 7 bases, J lost 6 bases, and 15 bases lay in between.

This clone has just one count. The J gene is TRBJ2-1, the V gene TRBV29-1; 10 nucleotides line up with TRBD2. Germline lookup yields CDR1 SQVTM and CDR2 ANQGSEA. The V gene end was trimmed by 7 bases and the J gene end by 9 bases; junction bases not matched to a gene: 9. This CDR3 comprises 13 residues. CDR3 nucleotides: TGCAGCGGTAAAGCGGGAGGGGAGACTGAGCAGTTCTTC. Amino acid sequence: CSGKAGGETEQFF.

The chain has TRBV7-2 and TRBJ1-4; maybe TRBD1 (5 bases). Germline CDR1 is SGHTA and CDR2 is FQGNSA. The CDR3 totals 19 residues. The V gene lost 2 bases and the J gene lost 0 bases, with 19 bases spanning the gap. The CDR3 bases are TGTGCCAGCAGCTTAATTTTAGGGTATCAAGGGGCAACTAATGAAAAACTGTTTTTT. Translated, it gives CASSLILGYQGATNEKLFF.

In regard to this clone: One junction end disagrees with the germline gene, perhaps due to a read error. The V call is TRBV6-6, the J call TRBJ1-1; D uncertain. Germline CDR1 and CDR2: MNHNY and SVGAGI (reference sequence). The CDR3 is made up of 11 amino acids. The CDR3 nucleotides are TGTGCCAGCAGTTACCCACCAGATCGGGTCTTT. Amino acids: CASSYPPDRVF.

This chain connects TRBV5-1 to TRBJ2-2, with D unresolved. Germline V gene sequence: CDR1 SGHRS, CDR2 YFSETQ. Deletions cut 4 bases from V and 6 bases from J, with 10 bases between. The CDR3 length is 13 residues. The CDR3 here is CASSTPRPGELFF. The CDR3 bases are TGCGCCAGCAGCACGCCTAGACCCGGGGAGCTGTTTTTT.

This clone has a handful of counts. V gene TRBV18 combines with J gene TRBJ1-1, with 7 bases fitting TRBD1. The J segment lost 3 bases and the V segment lost 4 bases, leaving 8 bases of the junction unmatched. Germline lookup yields CDR1 KGHSH and CDR2 LQKENI. The CDR3 spans 15 residues. CDR3 DNA: TGTGCCAGCTCACTGGGGCAGGGGGGACACACTGAAGCTTTCTTT. It translates to CASSLGQGGHTEAFF.

The J gene is TRBJ1-4, the V gene TRBV25-1; 8 nucleotides align to TRBD1. V lost 6 bases, J lost 6 bases, and 9 bases stayed unmatched. There are 15 residues in the CDR3. Germline CDR1 reads MGHDK; CDR2 reads SYGVNS. The CDR3 loop is CASSPSQGAYEKLFF. The DNA of the CDR3 is TGTGCCAGCAGCCCCTCCCAGGGGGCGTATGAAAAACTGTTTTTT. Looking up the rest from reference TRBV25-1 and TRBJ1-4 gives the full variable domain: EADIYQTPRYLVIGTGKKITLECSQTMGHDKMYWYQQDPGMELHLIHYSYGVNSTEKGDLSSESTVSRIRTEHFPLTLESARPSHTSQYLCASSPSQGAYEKLFFGSGTQLSVL.

The rearrangement uses TRBV2 and TRBJ2-3; 12 positions agree with TRBD2. The CDR3 contains 17 residues. The junction had 9 bases not matched to a gene; V was cut back by 8 bases and J by 0 bases. Per germline, CDR1 SNHLY and CDR2 FYNNEI. In DNA form, the CDR3 reads TGTGCCAGCCGACGGGCTAGCGGGGGGGGCAGCACAGATACGCAGTATTTT. Encoded protein: CASRRASGGGSTDTQYF.

The CDR3 protein is CASSVTRDLGQYF. CDR3 nucleotides: TGTGCCAGCAGCGTCACTAGGGACTTGGGGCAGTACTTC. The chain combines TRBV11-1 with TRBJ2-7; D is perhaps TRBD2 (6 bases). In germline, CDR1 is SGHAT, CDR2 FQDESV (reference sequence). CDR3 length: 13 amino acids. The V end lost 5 bases, the J end lost 9 bases, and 17 bases lay between the germline ends.

The chain is built from TRBV7-8 and TRBJ2-7; D remains ambiguous. The germline gives CDR1 SGHVS, CDR2 FQNEAQ. The CDR3 sequence is 15 residues long. V was shortened by 1 base and J by 0 bases, with 10 bases between the two germline ends. The CDR3 region has the DNA TGTGCCAGCAGCTTAGTAGGTCAGAGCTCCTACGAGCAGTACTTC. This gives the protein CASSLVGQSSYEQYF.

The rearrangement joins TRBV6-5 to TRBJ1-2; a possible D gene is TRBD1 (5 bases). Trimming left V 2 bases short and J 4 bases short, with 8 bases between. CDR1 is MNHEY, CDR2 SVGAGI, per germline. The CDR3 is 13 amino acids. The CDR3 coding sequence is TGTGCCAGCAGTTACGTCCAGGGCTATGGCTACACCTTC. It translates to CASSYVQGYGYTF.

The rearrangement joins TRBV30 to TRBJ2-7; 15 nucleotides agree with TRBD2. The CDR3 consists of 17 residues. The J segment lost 6 bases and the V segment lost 7 bases, leaving 16 bases of the junction unmatched. Per germline, CDR1 GTSNPN and CDR2 SVGIG (reference sequence). CDR3: CALQGRAGLAGGSEQYF. The DNA for the CDR3 is TGTGCCTTACAGGGGCGCGCGGGACTAGCGGGAGGCTCCGAGCAGTACTTC.

Here the CDR3 DNA reads TGTGCCAGCAGCCCGGGACTAGCGGACTACAATGAGCAGTTCTTC. The encoded protein is CASSPGLADYNEQFF. The chain uses TRBV7-3 and TRBJ2-1, with 11 bases identical to TRBD2. Trimming removed 5 bases from V and 3 bases from J; junction bases left unmatched: 3. The CDR3 is 15 residues long. Germline V gene data show CDR1 as SGHTA and CDR2 as FQGTGA.

This chain uses TRBV7-2 with TRBJ2-1, with a tentative D call TRBD2 (7 bases). CDR3 length: 14 residues. The germline V and J ends were trimmed by 5 bases and 5 bases, with 13 bases remaining between them. Germline CDR1 is SGHTA and CDR2 is FQGNSA. CDR3 nucleotide sequence: TGTGCCAGCAGCCAGGGGCGGGAGAACAATGAGCAGTTCTTC. Translation gives CASSQGRENNEQFF.

This clone was detected only a few times. The chain combines TRBV7-9 with TRBJ1-2; D unclear. Germline CDR1 and CDR2: SEHNR and FQNEAQ (reference sequence). V lost 1 base and J 7 bases, leaving 16 bases between the germline ends. This CDR3 has 15 amino acids. This chain's CDR3 is CASSLGLGLRGGYTF. The CDR3 DNA follows: TGTGCCAGCAGCTTAGGCCTAGGGCTTCGGGGTGGCTACACCTTC.

The V and J genes are TRBV7-2 and TRBJ2-1; 8 bases are a match to TRBD2. J lost 1 base, V lost 2 bases, and 4 bases had no gene match. Germline assignment: CDR1 SGHTA and CDR2 FQGNSA. The CDR3 consists of 16 residues. This CDR3 is CASSLFLAGSYNEQFF. The CDR3 DNA is TGTGCCAGCAGCTTATTTCTAGCGGGTTCCTACAATGAGCAGTTCTTC.

This clone was found a few times. V and J are TRBV4-1 and TRBJ2-2; 11 bases map to TRBD2. The V segment lost 0 bases and the J segment 7 bases; nucleotides outside the gene matches: 4. The CDR3 spans 16 residues. Per germline, CDR1 MGHRA and CDR2 YSYEKL. The CDR3 region is CASSQDSGRANGELFF. In nucleotides, the CDR3 is TGCGCCAGCAGCCAAGATAGCGGGAGGGCCAACGGGGAGCTGTTTTTT.

The V call is TRBV29-1, the J call TRBJ2-3, with 7 bases identical to TRBD1. The CDR3 totals 14 residues. The V segment lost 6 bases and the J segment 2 bases; nucleotides outside the gene matches: 8. Looked up from germline, CDR1 is SQVTM and CDR2 is ANQGSEA. CDR3 in amino acids: CSVVGQPITDTQYF. CDR3 nucleotide sequence: TGCAGCGTAGTGGGACAGCCAATCACAGATACGCAGTATTTT.

V is TRBV7-6 and J is TRBJ2-5; D is undetermined. The last part of the DNA fits TRBJ2-7 better; the J call may be wrong. The CDR3 totals 13 residues. Germline CDR1 SGHVS, CDR2 FNYEAQ. The CDR3 spells CASSLERTYEQYF. CDR3 nucleotides: TGTGCCAGCAGCTTAGAGCGCACGTACGAGCAGTACTTC.

This clone showed up just once. The V and J genes are TRBV7-9 and TRBJ2-1, with D uncertain. The CDR3 is 15 residues long. The V and J ends lost 3 bases and 0 bases respectively, with 9 bases between them. Germline-derived CDR1 and CDR2 are SEHNR and FQNEAQ (reference sequence). The CDR3 DNA sequence: TGTGCCAGCAGCTTGACTGGTAGCTCCTACAATGAGCAGTTCTTC. Encoded protein: CASSLTGSSYNEQFF. Looking up the rest from reference TRBV7-9 and TRBJ2-1 gives the full variable domain: DTGVSQNPRHKITKRGQNVTFRCDPISEHNRLYWYRQTLGQGPEFLTYFQNEAQLEKSRLLSDRFSAERPKGSFSTLEIQRTEQGDSAMYLCASSLTGSSYNEQFFGPGTRLTVL.